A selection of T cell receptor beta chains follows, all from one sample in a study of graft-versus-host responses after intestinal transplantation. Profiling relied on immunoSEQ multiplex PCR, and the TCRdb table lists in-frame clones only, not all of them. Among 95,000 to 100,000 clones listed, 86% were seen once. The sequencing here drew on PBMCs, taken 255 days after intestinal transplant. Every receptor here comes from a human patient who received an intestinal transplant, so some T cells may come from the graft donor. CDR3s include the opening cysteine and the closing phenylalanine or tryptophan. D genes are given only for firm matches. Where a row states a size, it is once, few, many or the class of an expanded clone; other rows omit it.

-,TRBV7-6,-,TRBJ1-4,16,TGTGCCAGCAGCTTAGCGATGGGGACGGATAATGAAAAACTGTTTTTT,CASSLAMGTDNEKLFF
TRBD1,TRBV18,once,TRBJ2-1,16,TGTGCCAGCTCACCACCGGGGACAGGGAGGAATAAGGAGCAGTTCTTC,CASSPPGTGRNKEQFF
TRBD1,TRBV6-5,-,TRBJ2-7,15,TGTGCCAGCAGCCCAACCGAAGACAGGGCGAGGGAGCAGTACTTC,CASSPTEDRAREQYF
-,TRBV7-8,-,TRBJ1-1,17,TGTGCCAGCCAGTTTTCCCACCCTTGGGCGGATTACAGTGAAGCTTTCTTT,CASQFSHPWADYSEAFF
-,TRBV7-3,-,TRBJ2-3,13,TGTGCCAGCAGCTCCTACTTGACAGATACGCAGTATTTT,CASSSYLTDTQYF
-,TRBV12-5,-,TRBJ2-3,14,TGTGCTAGTGGTCCGGGACGGCCTCCTTTAGTGCAGTATTTT,CASGPGRPPLVQYF
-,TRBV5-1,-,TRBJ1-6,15,TGCGCCAGCAGCTTGTCGACGGACTATAATTCACCCCTCCACTTT,CASSLSTDYNSPLHF
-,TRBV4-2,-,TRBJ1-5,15,TGTGCCAGCAGCCAAGATTCGGCGGCGCATCAGCCCCAGCATTTT,CASSQDSAAHQPQHF
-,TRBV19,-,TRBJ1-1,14,TGTGCCAGTAGCCCGGGGGGGCAGAACACTGAAGCTTTCTTT,CASSPGGQNTEAFF
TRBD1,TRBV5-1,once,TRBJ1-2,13,TGCGCCAGCAGCACAGGGGAAGAGAGTGGCTACACCTTC,CASSTGEESGYTF
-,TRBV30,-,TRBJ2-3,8,TGTGCCTGGAATTCGAAGTATTTT,CAWNSKYF
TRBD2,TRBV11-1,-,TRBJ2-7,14,TGTGCCAGCAGTGCGCAGGGAGGGACTTACGAGCAGTACTTC,CASSAQGGTYEQYF
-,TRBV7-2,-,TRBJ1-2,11,TGTGCCAGCAGCTTAGCTGGGCCCAGAACCTTC,CASSLAGPRTF
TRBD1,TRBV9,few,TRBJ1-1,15,TGTGCCAGCAGCCCACGGGGACAGGGGAACACTGAAGCTTTCTTT,CASSPRGQGNTEAFF
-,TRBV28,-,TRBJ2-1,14,TGTGCCAGCAGTTTGTTCCGGGATTACAATGAGCAGTTCTTC,CASSLFRDYNEQFF
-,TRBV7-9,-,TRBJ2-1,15,TGTGCCAGCAGCTTATCGAGGACGGACCTGAATGAGCAGTTCTTC,CASSLSRTDLNEQFF
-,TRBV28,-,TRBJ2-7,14,TGTGCCAGCAGTTTGAAGGGGGAGTCCTACGAGCAGTACTTC,CASSLKGESYEQYF
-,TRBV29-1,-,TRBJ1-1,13,TGCAGCGGTCAGACAGGCCTGAACACTGAAGCTTTCTTT,CSGQTGLNTEAFF